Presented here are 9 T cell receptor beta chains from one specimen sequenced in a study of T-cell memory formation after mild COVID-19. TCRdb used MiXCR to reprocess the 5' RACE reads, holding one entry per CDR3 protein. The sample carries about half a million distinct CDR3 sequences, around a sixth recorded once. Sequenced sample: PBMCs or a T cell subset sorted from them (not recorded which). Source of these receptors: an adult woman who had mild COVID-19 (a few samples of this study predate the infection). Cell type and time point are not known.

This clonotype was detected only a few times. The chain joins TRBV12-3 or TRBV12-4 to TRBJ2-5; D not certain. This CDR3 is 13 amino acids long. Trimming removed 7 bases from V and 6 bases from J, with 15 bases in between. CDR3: CASTLRVAQTQYF. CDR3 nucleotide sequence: TGTGCCAGCACCCTAAGGGTAGCACAGACCCAGTACTTC.

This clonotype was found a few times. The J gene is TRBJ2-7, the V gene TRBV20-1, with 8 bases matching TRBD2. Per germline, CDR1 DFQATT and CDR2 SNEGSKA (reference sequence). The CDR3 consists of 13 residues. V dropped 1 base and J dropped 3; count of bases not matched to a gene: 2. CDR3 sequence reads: CSARGLAGYEQYF. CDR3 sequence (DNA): TGCAGTGCTAGAGGGCTAGCGGGCTACGAGCAGTACTTC.

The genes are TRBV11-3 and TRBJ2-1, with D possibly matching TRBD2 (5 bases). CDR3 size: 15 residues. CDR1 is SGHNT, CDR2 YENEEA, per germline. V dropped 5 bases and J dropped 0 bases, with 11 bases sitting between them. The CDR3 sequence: CASSAERFSYNEQFF. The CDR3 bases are TGTGCCAGCAGCGCCGAGCGGTTCTCCTACAATGAGCAGTTCTTC. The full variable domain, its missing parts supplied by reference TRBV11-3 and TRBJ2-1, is EAGVVQSPRYKIIEKKQPVAFWCNPISGHNTLYWYLQNLGQGPELLIRYENEEAVDDSQLPKDRFSAERLKGVDSTLKIQPAELGDSAVYLCASSAERFSYNEQFFGPGTRLTVL.

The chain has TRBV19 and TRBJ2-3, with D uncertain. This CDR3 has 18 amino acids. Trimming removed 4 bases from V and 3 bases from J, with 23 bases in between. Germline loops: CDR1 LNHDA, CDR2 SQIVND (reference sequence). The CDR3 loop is CASSTPGSLDSVTDTQYF. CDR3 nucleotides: TGTGCCAGTAGTACCCCAGGCTCCCTGGATTCGGTAACAGATACGCAGTATTTT.

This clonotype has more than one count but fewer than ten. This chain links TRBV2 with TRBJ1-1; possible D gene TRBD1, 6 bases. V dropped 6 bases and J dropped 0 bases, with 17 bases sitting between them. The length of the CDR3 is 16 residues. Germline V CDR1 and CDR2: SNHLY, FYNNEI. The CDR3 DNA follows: TGTGCCAGCAGGGAAAGGGACAATTGGATGAACACTGAAGCTTTCTTT. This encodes CASRERDNWMNTEAFF.

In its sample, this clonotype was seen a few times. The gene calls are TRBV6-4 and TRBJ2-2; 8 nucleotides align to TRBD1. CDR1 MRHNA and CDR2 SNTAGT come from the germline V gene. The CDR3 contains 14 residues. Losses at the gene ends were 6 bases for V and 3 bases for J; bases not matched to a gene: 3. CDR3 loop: CASSPDRDTGELFF. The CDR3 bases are TGTGCCAGCAGCCCGGACAGGGACACCGGGGAGCTGTTTTTT.

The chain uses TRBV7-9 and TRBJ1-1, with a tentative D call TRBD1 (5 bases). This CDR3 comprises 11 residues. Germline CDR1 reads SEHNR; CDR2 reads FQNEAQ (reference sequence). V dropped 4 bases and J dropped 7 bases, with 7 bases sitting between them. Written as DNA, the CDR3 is TGTGCCAGCAGCTGGGGGGGTGAAGCTTTCTTT. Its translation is CASSWGGEAFF.

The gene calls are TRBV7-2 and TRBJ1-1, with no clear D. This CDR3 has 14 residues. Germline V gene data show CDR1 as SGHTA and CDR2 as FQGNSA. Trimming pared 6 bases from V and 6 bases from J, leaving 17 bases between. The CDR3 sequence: CASSKGGKPAEAFF. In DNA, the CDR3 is TGTGCCAGCAGTAAGGGCGGCAAACCAGCTGAAGCTTTCTTT.

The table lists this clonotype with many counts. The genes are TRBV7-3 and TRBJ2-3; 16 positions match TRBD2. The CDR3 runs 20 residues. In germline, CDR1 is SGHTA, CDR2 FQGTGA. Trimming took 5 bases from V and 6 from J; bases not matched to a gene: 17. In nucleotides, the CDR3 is TGTGCCAGCAGCCGAACCAAAAACGGGACTAGCGGGAGGGAAGATGATACGCAGTATTTT. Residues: CASSRTKNGTSGREDDTQYF.